What follows are 21 T cell receptor beta chains derived from one specimen sequenced in a study of T cell changes during pregnancy in multiple sclerosis. Data came from immunoSEQ multiplex PCR; TCRdb stores just in-frame clones and leaves some out. The table has more than 65,000 clones, about 95% seen once. Here the sequenced sample was peripheral blood, taken in the second trimester of pregnancy. These receptors came from a female donor with multiple sclerosis, enrolled in a pregnancy study.

V and J are TRBV13 and TRBJ2-7, with D perhaps TRBD1 (6 bases). V lost 8 bases, J lost 3 bases, and 17 bases lay in between. Germline assignment: CDR1 PRHDT and CDR2 FYEKMQ (reference sequence). This CDR3 spans 14 amino acids. CDR3 DNA: TGTGCCAGCTGCGACAGGTCGCTAGGCTACGAGCAGTACTTC. It encodes CASCDRSLGYEQYF.

The V gene is TRBV5-8, the J gene TRBJ1-2, with D unresolved. With 0 bases removed from V and 8 bases from J, the gap between germline ends came to 14 bases. This CDR3 region has 14 residues. Germline loops: CDR1 SGHTS, CDR2 YDEGEE. The CDR3 here is CASSLVSGSGGYTF. CDR3 sequence (DNA): TGTGCCAGCAGCTTGGTTTCGGGGTCGGGGGGCTACACCTTC.

On this clone: Other DNA variants within this sample encode the same CDR3. CDR3 region: CASSLASGTYNEQFF. CDR3 DNA sequence: TGTGCCAGCAGTTTGGCAAGCGGGACCTACAATGAGCAGTTCTTC. The chain combines TRBV27 with TRBJ2-1; 7 bases align to TRBD2. Germline V gives CDR1 MNHEY, CDR2 SMNVEV (reference sequence). The CDR3 covers 15 residues. J was trimmed by 2 bases and V by 3 bases; bases with no gene match: 4.

V is TRBV18 and J is TRBJ2-3, with 11 bases that match TRBD2. Germline V gene data show CDR1 as KGHSH and CDR2 as LQKENI. V lost 2 bases to trimming and J lost 0 bases; unmatched junction nucleotides: 7. CDR3 length: 18 residues. DNA for the CDR3: TGTGCCAGCTCACCAATCGTAGCGGGAGGGCTAAGCACAGATACGCAGTATTTT. Its protein is CASSPIVAGGLSTDTQYF. The full variable domain, with the rest looked up from reference TRBV18 and TRBJ2-3, is NAGVMQNPRHLVRRRGQEARLRCSPMKGHSHVYWYRQLPEEGLKFMVYLQKENIIDESGMPKERFSAEFPKEGPSILRIQQVVRGDSAAYFCASSPIVAGGLSTDTQYFGPGTRLTVL.

The V gene is TRBV6-4, the J gene TRBJ1-4; D not certain. The CDR3 is 14 amino acids. CDR1 is MRHNA and CDR2 is SNTAGT in the germline V gene. V was trimmed by 4 bases and J by 5 bases, leaving 11 bases between them. CDR3 residues: CASSVRSINEKLFF. CDR3 sequence (DNA): TGTGCCAGCAGTGTCAGGTCAATCAATGAAAAACTGTTTTTT.

Here the CDR3 DNA reads TGCGCCAGCCAACCCAGCGGGGGCTACGAGCAGTACTTC. Translating gives CASQPSGGYEQYF. The rearrangement uses TRBV10-1 and TRBJ2-7, with TRBD2 identical over 8 bases. V lost 8 bases to trimming and J lost 3 bases; unmatched junction nucleotides: 6. CDR1 and CDR2 (germline): WNHNN, SYGVQD (reference sequence). The CDR3 has 13 amino acids.

V gene TRBV7-9 combines with J gene TRBJ2-1, with 13 bases lining up with TRBD2. This CDR3 has 18 amino acids. V shed 3 bases and J 6 bases; nucleotides not matched to a gene: 11. Per germline, CDR1 SEHNR and CDR2 FQNEAQ (reference sequence). CDR3 nucleotide sequence: TGTGCCAGCAGCTTTCAAGGACTAGCGGGAGAGAGCAGCAATGAGCAGTTCTTC. Protein sequence: CASSFQGLAGESSNEQFF.

The V and J genes are TRBV7-2 and TRBJ1-2; perhaps TRBD1 as D (5 bases). The V and J ends lost 1 base and 3 bases respectively, with 12 bases between them. From germline, CDR1 is SGHTA and CDR2 FQGNSA. There are 15 residues in the CDR3. The CDR3 DNA follows: TGTGCCAGCAGCTTAGGATTGTGGGGCGACTATGGCTACACCTTC. Translating it yields CASSLGLWGDYGYTF.

The chain combines TRBV7-9 with TRBJ2-7; maybe TRBD2 (7 bases). This CDR3 region has 16 residues. Germline values: CDR1 SEHNR, CDR2 FQNEAQ (reference sequence). V lost 1 base, J lost 0 bases, and 13 bases lay in between. The CDR3 spells CASSLVRGGYSYEQYF. The CDR3 DNA sequence: TGTGCCAGCAGCTTAGTTAGGGGGGGCTACTCCTACGAGCAGTACTTC.

This chain uses TRBV7-8 with TRBJ2-1; tentative D call: TRBD2 (6 bases). Trimming cost V 3 bases and J 1 base, with 10 bases left between them. CDR1 and CDR2 from the germline V gene are SGHVS and FQNEAQ. The CDR3 has 15 amino acids. The CDR3 region has the DNA TGTGCCAGCAGCTTTCCGACTAGGTCCTACAATGAGCAGTTCTTC. Protein product: CASSFPTRSYNEQFF.

The CDR3 sequence: CASMSEREGPDEQFF. The CDR3 DNA follows: TGCGCCAGCATGTCAGAGCGGGAGGGCCCAGATGAGCAGTTCTTC. The gene calls are TRBV5-1 and TRBJ2-1; 10 bases agree with TRBD2. V was pared by 6 bases and J by 8 bases, with 11 bases of the junction left unmatched. CDR3 length: 15 amino acids. From germline, CDR1 is SGHRS and CDR2 YFSETQ.

The chain employs TRBV7-2 and TRBJ1-2; no clear D. Trimming took off 0 bases at V and 4 bases at J, with 15 bases between the two ends. The CDR3 is 16 amino acids. The germline V gene has CDR1 SGHTA and CDR2 FQGNSA. CDR3 nucleotide sequence: TGTGCCAGCAGCTTAGCGGGAGGGAGCTCCCTCTATGGCTACACCTTC. It is translated as CASSLAGGSSLYGYTF. Full variable domain (remainder filled in from reference TRBV7-2 and TRBJ1-2): GAGVSQSPSNKVTEKGKDVELRCDPISGHTALYWYRQSLGQGLEFLIYFQGNSAPDKSGLPSDRFSAERTGGSVSTLTIQRTQQEDSAVYLCASSLAGGSSLYGYTFGSGTRLTVV.

This clone appeared once. CDR3: CASSLISGTGGPGELFF. CDR3 in DNA: TGTGCCAGCAGCTTGATTTCCGGGACAGGGGGCCCCGGGGAGCTGTTTTTT. The rearrangement joins TRBV5-5 to TRBJ2-2, with 12 nucleotides matching TRBD1. This CDR3 has 17 residues. J lost 6 bases, V lost 1 base, and 7 bases had no gene match. Germline CDR1 SGHKS, CDR2 YYEKEE (reference sequence).

A single count supports this clone. The gene calls are TRBV5-5 and TRBJ2-7; D gene unclear. V lost 0 bases to trimming and J lost 2 bases, with 9 bases between them. The CDR3 consists of 14 residues. Germline assignment: CDR1 SGHKS and CDR2 YYEKEE (reference sequence). The CDR3 nucleotides read TGTGCCAGCAGCTTGGTGGGCCAGGCCTACGAGCAGTACTTC. It yields the protein CASSLVGQAYEQYF.

This clone has a single count. The chain is built from TRBV27 and TRBJ2-3; 12 positions agree with TRBD2. Germline CDR1 is MNHEY and CDR2 is SMNVEV (reference sequence). The CDR3 covers 14 residues. The V gene end was trimmed by 5 bases and the J gene end by 11 bases; junction bases not matched to a gene: 8. The CDR3 DNA follows: TGTGCCAGCAGTCCCTATGCTAGCGGGAGGGGGCAGTATTTT. This sequence encodes CASSPYASGRGQYF.

The rearrangement joins TRBV27 to TRBJ1-2, with 7 positions matching TRBD1. The CDR3 is 13 amino acids. Trimming cost V 5 bases and J 3 bases; bases outside gene matches: 3. Germline CDR1 MNHEY, CDR2 SMNVEV (reference sequence). In DNA form, the CDR3 reads TGTGCCAGCAGTGGCCAGGGGGACTATGGCTACACCTTC. Protein sequence: CASSGQGDYGYTF.

V gene TRBV12-5 combines with J gene TRBJ2-7; 9 bases agree with TRBD2. The germline V gene encodes CDR1 LGHNT and CDR2 FRNRAP. This CDR3 spans 13 amino acids. The V segment lost 7 bases and the J segment 6 bases; nucleotides outside the gene matches: 7. This chain's CDR3 is CASAAGGGAEQYF. The CDR3, as DNA: TGTGCTAGTGCCGCGGGGGGGGGAGCCGAGCAGTACTTC.

This clone was observed a few times. The J gene is TRBJ2-7, the V gene TRBV25-1; D remains ambiguous. Germline V CDR1 and CDR2: MGHDK, SYGVNS. The ends were cut back, 4 bases at V and 2 bases at J, with 6 bases in the middle. The CDR3 contains 12 residues. The CDR3 nucleotides are TGTGCCAGCAGTGGAGTAACCTACGAGCAGTACTTC. The encoded protein is CASSGVTYEQYF.

The V gene is TRBV11-2, the J gene TRBJ2-1; TRBD2 agrees at 11 bases. There are 14 residues in the CDR3. Germline V lookup: CDR1 SGHAT, CDR2 FQNNGV. V trimming: 6 bases; J trimming: 7 bases; junction bases outside the gene matches: 5. The CDR3 DNA is TGTGCCAGCAGTCTTAGCGGGAGGGAGAATGAGCAGTTCTTC. This codes for CASSLSGRENEQFF.

In its sample, this clone was seen once. Here the CDR3 DNA reads TGTGCCAGCTCACCATGGACAGGGGGCGAAATCAATGAGCAGTTCTTC. As protein: CASSPWTGGEINEQFF. The chain recombines TRBV18 with TRBJ2-1; 11 bases map to TRBD1. CDR1 is KGHSH and CDR2 is LQKENI in the germline V gene. The J segment lost 6 bases and the V segment lost 2 bases, leaving 6 bases of the junction unmatched. CDR3 length: 16 amino acids.

The chain combines TRBV4-3 with TRBJ1-4; TRBD1 might be the D (5 bases). The germline V gene has CDR1 LGHNA and CDR2 YSLEER. V was trimmed by 4 bases and J by 4 bases, leaving 19 bases between them. The CDR3 contains 17 residues. The CDR3 is CASSPSLVGGGNEKLFF. CDR3 in DNA: TGCGCCAGCAGCCCTTCATTGGTCGGGGGGGGTAATGAAAAACTGTTTTTT.